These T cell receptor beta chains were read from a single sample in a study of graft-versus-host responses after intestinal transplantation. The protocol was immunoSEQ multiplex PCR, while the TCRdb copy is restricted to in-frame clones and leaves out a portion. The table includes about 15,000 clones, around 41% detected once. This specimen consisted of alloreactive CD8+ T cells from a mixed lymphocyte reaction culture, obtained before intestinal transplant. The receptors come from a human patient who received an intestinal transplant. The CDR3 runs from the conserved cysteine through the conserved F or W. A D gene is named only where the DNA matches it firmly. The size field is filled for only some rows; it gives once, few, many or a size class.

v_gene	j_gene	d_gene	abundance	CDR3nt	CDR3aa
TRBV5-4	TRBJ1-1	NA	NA	TGTGCCAGCAGCTTGGGGCAGGGTCCTGAAGCTTTCTTT	CASSLGQGPEAFF
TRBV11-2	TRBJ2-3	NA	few	TGTGCCAGCAGCTTAGATCGGGAAGGGTTAGATACGCAGTATTTT	CASSLDREGLDTQYF
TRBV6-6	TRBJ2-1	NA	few	TGTGCCAGCAGTTACGAAGGGGCCAATGAGCAGTTCTTC	CASSYEGANEQFF
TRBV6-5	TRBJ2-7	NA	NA	TGTGCCAGCTCCGGGACGCCGAGCCACGAGCAGTACTTC	CASSGTPSHEQYF
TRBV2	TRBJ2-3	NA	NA	TGTGCCAGCAGTCCCCCCAGCGGGACGCAGTATTTT	CASSPPSGTQYF
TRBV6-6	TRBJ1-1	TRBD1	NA	TGTGCCAGCAGCTACAGGGGAGCCGACACTGAAGCTTTCTTT	CASSYRGADTEAFF
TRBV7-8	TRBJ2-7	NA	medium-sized	TGTGCCAGCACCGTCCCAGGTACCTCCTACGAGCAGTACTTC	CASTVPGTSYEQYF
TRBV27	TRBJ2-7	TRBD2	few	TGTGCCAGCAGTTTATCCCCTGGACTAGCGGGAGCCTACGAGCAGTACTTC	CASSLSPGLAGAYEQYF
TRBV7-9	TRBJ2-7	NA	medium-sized	TGTGCCAGCAGCTTAGCCCAAAACGAGCAGTACTTC	CASSLAQNEQYF
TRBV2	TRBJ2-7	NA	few	TGTGCCAGCAGTTCTGACTACGAGCAGTACTTC	CASSSDYEQYF
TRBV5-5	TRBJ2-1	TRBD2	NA	TGTGCCAGCAGTGGGACTAGCGGGTGGAGCTCCTACAATGAGCAGTTCTTC	CASSGTSGWSSYNEQFF
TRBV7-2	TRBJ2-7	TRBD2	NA	TGTGCCAGCAGCCAAGAAGGGTACCTGACTAGCGGGAGCTACGAGCAGTACTTC	CASSQEGYLTSGSYEQYF
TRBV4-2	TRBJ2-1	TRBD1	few	TGTGCCAGCAGCCCCGCACAGGGGTACCATGAGCAGTTCTTC	CASSPAQGYHEQFF
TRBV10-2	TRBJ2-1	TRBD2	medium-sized	TGCGCCAGCAGACTAGCGGGAGCTGAGCAGTTCTTC	CASRLAGAEQFF
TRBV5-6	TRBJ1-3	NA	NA	TGTGCCAGCAGCTCTGGGACAGGAAACACCATATATTTT	CASSSGTGNTIYF
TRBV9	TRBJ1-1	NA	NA	TGTGCCAGCAGCGGAACAGGGAAGTCGGCTGAAGCTTTCTTT	CASSGTGKSAEAFF
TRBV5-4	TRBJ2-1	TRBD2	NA	TGTGCCAGCAGCCCCAACGGGGGGGGCTGGTGGGTCTACTATCCTGAGCAGTTCTTC	CASSPNGGGWWVYYPEQFF
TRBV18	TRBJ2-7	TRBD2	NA	TGTGCCAGCTCACCACGCTTCCTAGCGGGAGGGCCGGGGGAGCAGTACTTC	CASSPRFLAGGPGEQYF
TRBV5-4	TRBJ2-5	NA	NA	TGTGCCAGCAGCGCGGGACGCCAACAGGGAGAGACCCAGTACTTC	CASSAGRQQGETQYF
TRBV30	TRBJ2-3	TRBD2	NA	TGTGCCTGGAGTGTAATCACTAGCGGGAGAGATACGCAGTATTTT	CAWSVITSGRDTQYF